Listed here are 23 T cell receptor beta chains from one sample, sequenced in a study of T cells in localized non-small cell lung cancer. Sequencing used immunoSEQ multiplex PCR; TCRdb keeps in-frame clones, though not all of them. This table has around 3,100 clones, around 22% appearing once. Specimen: lung tumor tissue, collected before any cancer treatment. These receptors all come from a man aged 18 to 49 with stage II lung adenocarcinoma.

This chain links TRBV14 with TRBJ2-3, with D maybe TRBD1 (5 bases). The V gene's germline CDR1 is SGHDN and CDR2 FVKESK. V was shortened by 2 bases and J by 0 bases, with 12 bases between the two germline ends. The CDR3 runs to 16 residues. CDR3 nucleotides: TGTGCCAGCAGCCAACTAGGGGCATCTAGCACAGATACGCAGTATTTT. Translated: CASSQLGASSTDTQYF.

The chain employs TRBV30 and TRBJ1-2; D might be TRBD1 (6 bases). V shed 2 bases and J shed 7 bases, with 26 bases lying between them. Germline values: CDR1 GTSNPN, CDR2 SVGIG (reference sequence). The length of the CDR3 is 17 residues. In DNA form, the CDR3 reads TGTGCCTGGAGTCCCACCCGACGGGGGGGGCGCTTCTTTGGCTACACCTTC. Encoded protein: CAWSPTRRGGRFFGYTF.

This clone was seen only a few times. The genes are TRBV28 and TRBJ1-2; unclear D gene. CDR3 length equals 13 residues. Germline V gene sequence: CDR1 MDHEN, CDR2 SYDVKM. Trimming shortened V by 2 bases and J by 4 bases, and 8 bases separated the two germline ends. The CDR3 region has the DNA TGTGCCAGCAGTTTAGTAGCGCGCTATGGCTACACCTTC. Translation: CASSLVARYGYTF.

This clone is labeled as medium-sized. The chain recombines TRBV11-3 with TRBJ2-3; 10 bases align to TRBD2. Germline CDR1 and CDR2: SGHNT and YENEEA. The CDR3 runs 16 residues. J lost 6 bases, V lost 5 bases, and 11 bases had no gene match. Here the CDR3 reads CASSRRTSGELDTQYF. For the CDR3, the DNA is TGTGCCAGCAGCCGGAGGACTAGCGGTGAGCTGGATACGCAGTATTTT.

This clone has only a few counts. The genes are TRBV18 and TRBJ2-7; D possibly matches TRBD1 or TRBD2 (5 bases each). Germline CDR1 reads KGHSH; CDR2 reads LQKENI. V gave up 1 base and J gave up 1 base, with 8 bases separating them. This CDR3 has 14 residues. The chain's CDR3 is CASSPRDGSYEQYF. In DNA, the CDR3 is TGTGCCAGCTCACCACGGGACGGTTCCTACGAGCAGTACTTC.

The chain couples TRBV25-1 to TRBJ2-5; 11 bases fit TRBD2. V trimming: 4 bases; J trimming: 1 base; junction bases outside the gene matches: 5. The germline V gene has CDR1 MGHDK and CDR2 SYGVNS. CDR3 length: 16 amino acids. Here the CDR3 DNA reads TGTGCCAGCAGTGTACTGACTAGCGGGGCCCAAGAGACCCAGTACTTC. Its translation: CASSVLTSGAQETQYF.

The rearrangement joins TRBV28 to TRBJ2-7, with 7 bases fitting TRBD1. J was trimmed by 6 bases and V by 4 bases; bases with no gene match: 9. CDR1 MDHEN and CDR2 SYDVKM come from the germline V gene. The CDR3 is 14 amino acids. CDR3 sequence: CASSSTGYSLEQYF. CDR3 nucleotide sequence: TGTGCCAGCAGTTCGACAGGGTATAGTCTCGAGCAGTACTTC. Based on the CDR3 plus reference TRBV28 and TRBJ2-7, the full variable domain is DVKVTQSSRYLVKRTGEKVFLECVQDMDHENMFWYRQDPGLGLRLIYFSYDVKMKEKGDIPEGYSVSREKKERFSLILESASTNQTSMYLCASSSTGYSLEQYFGPGTRLTVT.

The V and J genes are TRBV11-3 and TRBJ2-7, with 10 nucleotides matching TRBD1. CDR1 is SGHNT and CDR2 is YENEEA in the germline V gene. Germline trimming cut 5 bases from V and 3 bases from J; bases unmatched to any gene: 7. This CDR3 spans 15 amino acids. The CDR3 loop is CASSTPRTGGYEQYF. The CDR3 nucleotides are TGTGCCAGCAGCACCCCCCGGACAGGGGGCTACGAGCAGTACTTC.

This chain connects TRBV6-8 to TRBJ2-7; TRBD1 agrees at 11 bases. V shed 5 bases, J shed 4 bases, and the junction held 7 bases outside the gene matches. The CDR3 is 15 amino acids. In germline, CDR1 is MNHGY, CDR2 SAAAGT. The CDR3 DNA reads TGTGCCAGCAGTGGAGGGGACAGGGGGGGATACGAGCAGTACTTC. Translating gives CASSGGDRGGYEQYF.

By proportion, this clone is medium-sized. The genes are TRBV6-8 and TRBJ2-2, with D possibly TRBD2 on 5 matching bases. The CDR3 is made up of 15 amino acids. V was shortened by 2 bases and J by 0 bases, with 7 bases between the two germline ends. Germline-derived CDR1 and CDR2 are MNHGY and SAAAGT. CDR3 in amino acids: CASSYVRANTGELFF. CDR3 nucleotide sequence: TGTGCCAGCAGTTACGTGCGGGCGAACACCGGGGAGCTGTTTTTT.

Points on this clone: Compared with germline, one end of the junction differs, possibly owing to a read error. The gene calls are TRBV6-8 and TRBJ2-3, with 10 bases fitting TRBD2. The CDR3 runs to 15 residues. CDR1 and CDR2 from the germline V gene are MNHGY and SAAAGT. CDR3 loop: CASSDSSGGTDTQYF. The CDR3 DNA reads TGTGCCAGCAGTGACTCTAGCGGGGGTACAGATACGCAGTATTTT.

A few counts support this clone. This chain links TRBV11-3 with TRBJ1-4; a weak D match, TRBD1 (5 bases). Trimming pared 5 bases from V and 8 bases from J, leaving 18 bases between. CDR1 and CDR2 from the germline V gene are SGHNT and YENEEA. The CDR3 covers 15 residues. The CDR3, as DNA: TGTGCCAGCAGCCCAGACGTGGGGGTGGGGGAAAAACTGTTTTTT. This translates into CASSPDVGVGEKLFF. Looking up the rest from reference TRBV11-3 and TRBJ1-4 gives the full variable domain: EAGVVQSPRYKIIEKKQPVAFWCNPISGHNTLYWYLQNLGQGPELLIRYENEEAVDDSQLPKDRFSAERLKGVDSTLKIQPAELGDSAVYLCASSPDVGVGEKLFFGSGTQLSVL.

V is TRBV19 and J is TRBJ2-3, with D tentatively TRBD1 (5 bases). V was clipped by 5 bases and J by 2 bases, with 8 bases between them. The CDR3 contains 13 residues. Germline lookup yields CDR1 LNHDA and CDR2 SQIVND (reference sequence). The CDR3 DNA is TGTGCCAGTAGTGTTGGGGCCACAGATACGCAGTATTTT. Translated: CASSVGATDTQYF.

The sample holds a few counts of this clone. A read error may account for a junction end that differs from germline. The rearrangement links TRBV9 to TRBJ2-5, with D perhaps TRBD1 or TRBD2 (6 bases each). Germline V CDR1 and CDR2: SGDLS, YYNGEE. This CDR3 region has 14 residues. The CDR3 region has the DNA TGTGCCAGCAACGTAGGGGGGTTTCTGGAGACCCAGTACTTC. This encodes CASNVGGFLETQYF.

The chain employs TRBV15 and TRBJ1-5; no clear D. Germline lookup yields CDR1 LNHNV and CDR2 YYDKDF (reference sequence). The CDR3 runs 14 residues. The V and J ends lost 3 bases and 5 bases respectively, with 11 bases between them. The CDR3 loop reads CATSRSTDYQPQHF. CDR3 DNA: TGTGCCACCAGCAGGAGTACGGACTATCAGCCCCAGCATTTT. Full variable domain (remainder filled in from reference TRBV15 and TRBJ1-5): DAMVIQNPRYQVTQFGKPVTLSCSQTLNHNVMYWYQQKSSQAPKLLFHYYDKDFNNEADTPDNFQSRRPNTSFCFLDIRSPGLGDTAMYLCATSRSTDYQPQHFGDGTRLSIL.

This clone was seen only a few times. This rearrangement joins TRBV12-5 to TRBJ1-1; D is uncertain. V gave up 3 bases and J gave up 1 base, with 6 bases separating them. Germline CDR1 LGHNT, CDR2 FRNRAP. This CDR3 region has 13 residues. The CDR3 sequence is CASGLEPNTEAFF. The CDR3 region has the DNA TGTGCTAGTGGTTTAGAGCCGAACACTGAAGCTTTCTTT.

The chain employs TRBV11-3 and TRBJ1-1; TRBD1 aligns across 9 bases. In germline, CDR1 is SGHNT, CDR2 YENEEA. The J segment lost 0 bases and the V segment lost 5 bases, leaving 4 bases of the junction unmatched. The CDR3 is 15 amino acids. CDR3 sequence (DNA): TGTGCCAGCAGCATGACAGGGGGGCTGAACACTGAAGCTTTCTTT. Protein: CASSMTGGLNTEAFF. Together with reference TRBV11-3 and TRBJ1-1, the CDR3 gives the full variable domain: EAGVVQSPRYKIIEKKQPVAFWCNPISGHNTLYWYLQNLGQGPELLIRYENEEAVDDSQLPKDRFSAERLKGVDSTLKIQPAELGDSAVYLCASSMTGGLNTEAFFGQGTRLTVV.

The V call is TRBV6-8, the J call TRBJ2-7; 12 bases are a match to TRBD1. Trimming removed 10 bases from V and 5 bases from J; junction bases left unmatched: 12. This CDR3 comprises 15 residues. Looked up from germline, CDR1 is MNHGY and CDR2 is SAAAGT. CDR3 coding DNA: TGTGCCACTCGAAAGGGTGGGACAGGGGGCGACGAGCAGTACTTC. It is translated as CATRKGGTGGDEQYF.

The sample holds a few counts of this clone. This chain connects TRBV6-8 to TRBJ2-7, with 12 positions matching TRBD2. Germline V gene sequence: CDR1 MNHGY, CDR2 SAAAGT. Trimming took 6 bases from V and 4 from J; bases not matched to a gene: 7. The CDR3 has 15 residues. Here the CDR3 reads CASSQPTSGGYEQYF. For the CDR3, the DNA is TGTGCCAGCAGCCAACCCACTAGCGGGGGGTACGAGCAGTACTTC.

The V and J genes are TRBV19 and TRBJ1-5, with D possibly being TRBD1 (5 bases). The CDR3 is made up of 16 amino acids. The germline V gene encodes CDR1 LNHDA and CDR2 SQIVND (reference sequence). V lost 5 bases and J lost 4, with 18 bases in between. The CDR3 reads CASSGFQGGANQPQHF. CDR3 DNA sequence: TGTGCCAGTAGTGGTTTTCAGGGCGGGGCGAATCAGCCCCAGCATTTT.

J is TRBJ1-5 and V is TRBV30; a weak D match, TRBD1 (5 bases). The CDR3 contains 14 residues. The ends were cut back, 8 bases at V and 2 bases at J, with 16 bases in the middle. CDR1 and CDR2 from the germline V gene are GTSNPN and SVGIG (reference sequence). In nucleotides, the CDR3 is TGTGCCGTGTCTCGGGGCTCGGGCAATCAGCCCCAGCATTTT. This gives the protein CAVSRGSGNQPQHF.

This sequence joins TRBV29-1 and TRBJ1-6, with D hard to call. The CDR3 length is 13 residues. In germline, CDR1 is SQVTM, CDR2 ANQGSEA. The V end was cut by 6 bases, the J end by 5 bases, with 11 bases between. The CDR3 loop reads CSVRESDNSPLHF. CDR3 DNA sequence: TGCAGCGTGAGGGAATCGGATAATTCACCCCTCCACTTT.

This clone was detected a few times. V gene TRBV11-3 combines with J gene TRBJ1-3; D uncertain. CDR1 is SGHNT, CDR2 YENEEA, per germline. Between the trimmed V and J ends, which lost 3 bases and 0 bases, there was a span of 6 bases. The CDR3 is 14 residues long. The CDR3 bases are TGTGCCAGCAGCTTCGCGGTCTCTGGAAACACCATATATTTT. This sequence encodes CASSFAVSGNTIYF.